Following are 28 T cell receptor beta chains from one sample sequenced in a study of OX40 agonist ivuxolimab in advanced cancers. Libraries were prepared by immunoSEQ multiplex PCR; TCRdb keeps only in-frame clonotypes and omits some of them. There are 59,000 or so clones in the sample; about nine tenths occur only once, and approximately 0.41% lies in the top ten. Specimen: CD4+ or CD8+ T cells sorted from blood, collected in a trial of the OX40 agonist ivuxolimab. The receptors shown here come from an adult with an advanced solid tumor such as melanoma, head and neck, liver or kidney cancer.

This chain uses TRBV6-8 with TRBJ2-2; 9 nucleotides line up with TRBD1. This CDR3 region has 14 residues. Germline V CDR1 and CDR2: MNHGY, SAAAGT. Trimming took 7 bases from V and 4 from J; bases not matched to a gene: 4. CDR3 region: CASTRTGATGELFF. In nucleotides, the CDR3 is TGTGCCAGCACCCGGACAGGGGCCACCGGGGAGCTGTTTTTT.

This chain joins TRBV5-1 and TRBJ1-1; 9 bases are a match to TRBD1. Germline values: CDR1 SGHRS, CDR2 YFSETQ. This CDR3 contains 14 residues. Trimming removed 5 bases from V and 5 bases from J; junction bases left unmatched: 7. Here the CDR3 reads CASRQQGALTEAFF. In DNA, the CDR3 is TGCGCCAGCAGACAACAGGGGGCATTAACTGAAGCTTTCTTT. Based on the CDR3 plus reference TRBV5-1 and TRBJ1-1, the full variable domain is KAGVTQTPRYLIKTRGQQVTLSCSPISGHRSVSWYQQTPGQGLQFLFEYFSETQRNKGNFPGRFSGRQFSNSRSEMNVSTLELGDSALYLCASRQQGALTEAFFGQGTRLTVV.

The chain links TRBV5-6 to TRBJ1-5; 7 bases are shared with TRBD1. Trimming cost V 0 bases and J 3 bases; bases outside gene matches: 6. The germline V gene has CDR1 SGHDT and CDR2 YYEEEE. This CDR3 is 16 amino acids long. The CDR3: CASSLGLGTVNQPQHF. CDR3 coding DNA: TGTGCCAGCAGCTTGGGCCTGGGGACAGTCAATCAGCCCCAGCATTTT. The variable domain in full, with the rest retrieved from reference TRBV5-6 and TRBJ1-5, is DAGVTQSPTHLIKTRGQQVTLRCSPKSGHDTVSWYQQALGQGPQFIFQYYEEEERQRGNFPDRFSGHQFPNYSSELNVNALLLGDSALYLCASSLGLGTVNQPQHFGDGTRLSIL.

The chain employs TRBV29-1 and TRBJ1-5, with a possible D match to TRBD1 (5 bases). Per germline, CDR1 SQVTM and CDR2 ANQGSEA. Trimming removed 8 bases from V and 4 bases from J, with 18 bases in between. This CDR3 region has 14 residues. Here the CDR3 DNA reads TGCAGCATCTTACAAGCGGGGGGGAATCAGCCCCAGCATTTT. It yields the protein CSILQAGGNQPQHF.

The J gene is TRBJ2-3, the V gene TRBV10-1; the match to TRBD2 covers 7 bases. The germline V gene encodes CDR1 WNHNN and CDR2 SYGVQD (reference sequence). Trimming cost V 3 bases and J 3 bases; bases outside gene matches: 0. The CDR3 runs to 13 residues. CDR3 amino acids: CASSDGGTDTQYF. The DNA for the CDR3 is TGCGCCAGCAGTGACGGGGGGACAGATACGCAGTATTTT.

This clone has a handful of counts. The chain recombines TRBV19 with TRBJ1-1; D unclear. The V end was cut by 5 bases, the J end by 8 bases, with 21 bases between. The CDR3 covers 15 residues. Germline V gene sequence: CDR1 LNHDA, CDR2 SQIVND (reference sequence). The CDR3 nucleotides are TGTGCCAGTAGTGTCCCGGGAACACTTTATGTGGAAGCTTTCTTT. Its protein product is CASSVPGTLYVEAFF.

V is TRBV7-2 and J is TRBJ2-3; D unresolved. V lost 5 bases and J lost 8, with 14 bases in between. CDR1 SGHTA and CDR2 FQGNSA come from the germline V gene. The CDR3 runs 13 residues. The CDR3 loop is CASSPQTVSTQYF. The CDR3 DNA follows: TGTGCCAGCAGCCCACAGACGGTATCTACGCAGTATTTT.

The chain carries TRBV6-5 and TRBJ2-2; possible D gene TRBD1, 7 bases. Germline V gene data show CDR1 as MNHEY and CDR2 as SVGAGI. CDR3 size: 14 residues. V lost 6 bases and J 7 bases, leaving 15 bases between the germline ends. The DNA for the CDR3 is TGTGCCAGCAGAGGGGTCAGGGGGGTCGGGGAGCTGTTTTTT. It is translated as CASRGVRGVGELFF.

V usage is TRBV2 and J usage is TRBJ2-5; TRBD2 matches 9 bases. This CDR3 contains 15 residues. V was pared by 5 bases and J by 1 base, with 5 bases of the junction left unmatched. Germline CDR1 reads SNHLY; CDR2 reads FYNNEI. CDR3 loop: CASSFQTSGQETQYF. The CDR3 bases are TGTGCCAGCAGTTTTCAGACTAGCGGCCAAGAGACCCAGTACTTC.

The V gene is TRBV5-1, the J gene TRBJ2-5; tentatively, D is TRBD1 (5 bases). This CDR3 comprises 13 residues. Trimming cost V 4 bases and J 5 bases, with 12 bases left between them. CDR1 and CDR2 from the germline V gene are SGHRS and YFSETQ. The CDR3 coding sequence is TGCGCCAGCAGCCGCGACAGTCTGGAGACCCAGTACTTC. Its protein product is CASSRDSLETQYF.

The chain joins TRBV6-6 to TRBJ2-1; no clear D gene. Germline V CDR1 and CDR2: MNHNY, SVGAGI (reference sequence). Trimming cost V 2 bases and J 8 bases, with 7 bases left between them. The CDR3 extends over 12 amino acids. CDR3 loop: CASSYQLDEQFF. The CDR3 coding sequence is TGTGCCAGCAGTTACCAACTCGATGAGCAGTTCTTC.

The chain combines TRBV28 with TRBJ2-5; TRBD2 matches at 8 bases. Germline V gene data show CDR1 as MDHEN and CDR2 as SYDVKM. Trimming at V came to 3 bases and at J to 1 base, leaving 13 bases not matched to a gene. This CDR3 is 18 amino acids long. The DNA of the CDR3 is TGTGCCAGCAGTTTGAGTTTAGCGGAGCGGGGGACCCAAGAGACCCAGTACTTC. Protein: CASSLSLAERGTQETQYF. The full variable domain, rest sourced from reference TRBV28 and TRBJ2-5, is DVKVTQSSRYLVKRTGEKVFLECVQDMDHENMFWYRQDPGLGLRLIYFSYDVKMKEKGDIPEGYSVSREKKERFSLILESASTNQTSMYLCASSLSLAERGTQETQYFGPGTRLLVL.

The chain links TRBV11-2 to TRBJ2-5; no definite D call. The germline V gene has CDR1 SGHAT and CDR2 FQNNGV. The CDR3 extends over 15 amino acids. V lost 2 bases to trimming and J lost 2 bases, with 12 bases between them. The CDR3 DNA is TGTGCCAGCAGCTTATTCAGGCGAGCTCAAGAGACCCAGTACTTC. Protein: CASSLFRRAQETQYF.

This chain joins TRBV11-2 and TRBJ1-1, with D uncertain. The CDR3 is 15 residues long. V lost 0 bases and J 4 bases, leaving 12 bases between the germline ends. CDR1 and CDR2 from the germline V gene are SGHAT and FQNNGV. CDR3 sequence (DNA): TGTGCCAGCAGCTTAGATCCCGGGGTTTTCACTGAAGCTTTCTTT. It specifies CASSLDPGVFTEAFF.

The sample holds one count of this clone. This sequence joins TRBV30 and TRBJ1-5, with D uncertain. V lost 0 bases and J lost 7, with 16 bases in between. Germline V gene sequence: CDR1 GTSNPN, CDR2 SVGIG (reference sequence). The CDR3 sequence is 15 residues long. The CDR3 DNA follows: TGTGCCTGGAGTGTACTGGGTCAGTTCGGGCAGCCCCAGCATTTT. Protein: CAWSVLGQFGQPQHF.

J is TRBJ2-1 and V is TRBV18; 7 bases map to TRBD1. The ends lost 0 bases at V and 5 bases at J; junction bases unmatched: 1. There are 14 residues in the CDR3. Germline V CDR1 and CDR2: KGHSH, LQKENI. The CDR3 region is CASSPPDRDNEQFF. CDR3 coding DNA: TGTGCCAGCTCACCACCTGACAGGGACAATGAGCAGTTCTTC.

By share, this clone ranks as medium-sized. This chain connects TRBV5-4 to TRBJ2-7, with 8 positions matching TRBD1. Germline assignment: CDR1 SGHNT and CDR2 YYREEE (reference sequence). This CDR3 is built from 15 residues. J gave up 9 bases and V 3 bases, and 14 bases lay outside the gene matches. Here the CDR3 reads CASSWGTGGPQAQYF. The CDR3, as DNA: TGTGCCAGCAGCTGGGGGACAGGAGGACCTCAGGCGCAGTACTTC.

This clone was found once. This rearrangement joins TRBV7-9 to TRBJ1-3; TRBD1 matches at 8 bases. The junction had 2 bases not matched to a gene; V was cut back by 5 bases and J by 2 bases. Germline V gives CDR1 SEHNR, CDR2 FQNEAQ (reference sequence). The CDR3 runs to 14 residues. The CDR3 nucleotides are TGTGCCAGCAGCATGACAGGGGCTGGAAACACCATATATTTT. Encoded protein: CASSMTGAGNTIYF.

The rearrangement joins TRBV5-1 to TRBJ2-3, with 7 bases fitting TRBD2. Germline CDR1 and CDR2: SGHRS and YFSETQ. V gave up 3 bases and J gave up 1 base; unmatched junction bases: 11. The CDR3 is 17 residues long. The CDR3 DNA sequence: TGCGCCAGCAGCTCCACGCTCGCCCGGGGGGGCACAGATACGCAGTATTTT. Translation gives CASSSTLARGGTDTQYF.

The genes are TRBV11-3 and TRBJ1-1; no firm D call. This CDR3 comprises 13 residues. The V gene's germline CDR1 is SGHNT and CDR2 YENEEA. V shed 5 bases and J shed 6 bases, with 13 bases lying between them. The CDR3 loop is CASSQRLGSEAFF. CDR3 coding DNA: TGTGCCAGCAGCCAAAGACTAGGCTCTGAAGCTTTCTTT.

The chain's CDR3 is CATSTGDTHSNQPQHF. In DNA form, the CDR3 reads TGTGCCACCAGCACAGGCGACACCCATAGCAATCAGCCCCAGCATTTT. This chain links TRBV15 with TRBJ1-5; D uncertain. The CDR3 loop spans 16 amino acids. Germline-derived CDR1 and CDR2 are LNHNV and YYDKDF (reference sequence). Deletions cut 4 bases from V and 0 bases from J, with 13 bases between.

The V call is TRBV5-1, the J call TRBJ2-1, with D perhaps matching TRBD2 (5 bases). V was trimmed by 0 bases and J by 4 bases, leaving 17 bases between them. Germline V lookup: CDR1 SGHRS, CDR2 YFSETQ. The length of the CDR3 is 17 residues. CDR3 sequence reads: CASSLAADLGGYNEQFF. The CDR3 nucleotides are TGCGCCAGCAGCTTGGCCGCGGACTTGGGTGGTTACAATGAGCAGTTCTTC.

The chain links TRBV10-3 to TRBJ1-3; D gene ambiguous. The CDR3 spans 16 residues. Germline CDR1 and CDR2: ENHRY and SYGVKD. V lost 3 bases and J lost 0, with 12 bases in between. The CDR3, as DNA: TGTGCCATCAGTGACGGCGGAGCTTACTCTGGAAACACCATATATTTT. Translated, it gives CAISDGGAYSGNTIYF.

The rearrangement uses TRBV10-3 and TRBJ2-1; 8 bases align to TRBD1. Germline V lookup: CDR1 ENHRY, CDR2 SYGVKD. The CDR3 contains 15 residues. The V gene end was trimmed by 2 bases and the J gene end by 6 bases; junction bases not matched to a gene: 6. The CDR3 spells CAISERQGAPNEQFF. The CDR3 DNA follows: TGTGCCATCAGTGAGCGGCAGGGGGCCCCCAATGAGCAGTTCTTC.

The chain is built from TRBV27 and TRBJ1-5; no firm D call. The V gene lost 3 bases and the J gene lost 4 bases, with 4 bases spanning the gap. The CDR3 totals 12 residues. CDR1 is MNHEY, CDR2 SMNVEV, per germline (reference sequence). The CDR3 bases are TGTGCCAGCAGTTTCCTGAATCAGCCCCAGCATTTT. Encoded protein: CASSFLNQPQHF.

The CDR3 DNA sequence: TGTGCCATCAGTGGTTCGACAGGATGGGAGACCCAGTACTTC. This translates into CAISGSTGWETQYF. The V gene is TRBV10-3, the J gene TRBJ2-5, with D tentatively TRBD1 (6 bases). Germline assignment: CDR1 ENHRY and CDR2 SYGVKD. The CDR3 runs 14 residues. Trimming took off 4 bases at V and 5 bases at J, with 14 bases between the two ends.

V gene TRBV5-5 combines with J gene TRBJ1-1; 7 bases align to TRBD1. This CDR3 contains 12 residues. After removal of 4 bases from V and 9 bases from J, the junction contained 6 bases not matched to a gene. CDR1 and CDR2 from the germline V gene are SGHKS and YYEKEE (reference sequence). The CDR3 DNA reads as TGTGCCAGCAGCACCTGGACAGGTCAAGCTTTCTTT. It is translated as CASSTWTGQAFF.

The rearrangement links TRBV5-1 to TRBJ2-5; 7 positions match TRBD1. Looked up from germline, CDR1 is SGHRS and CDR2 is YFSETQ. Trimming removed 4 bases from V and 2 bases from J; junction bases left unmatched: 8. CDR3 length: 15 residues. In DNA form, the CDR3 reads TGCGCCAGCAGCCGTCGCCAGGGGGATCAAGAGACCCAGTACTTC. It translates to CASSRRQGDQETQYF.